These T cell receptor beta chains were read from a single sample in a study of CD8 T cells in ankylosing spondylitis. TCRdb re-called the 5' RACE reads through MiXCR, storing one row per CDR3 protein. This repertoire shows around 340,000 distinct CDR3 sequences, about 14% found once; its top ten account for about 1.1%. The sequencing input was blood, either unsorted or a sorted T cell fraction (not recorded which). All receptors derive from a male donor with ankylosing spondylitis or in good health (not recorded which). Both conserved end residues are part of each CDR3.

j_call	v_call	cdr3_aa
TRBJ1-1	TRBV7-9	CASSFSEGGSTFF
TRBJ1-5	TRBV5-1	CASSPDQTGLPQHF
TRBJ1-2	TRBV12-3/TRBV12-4	CASSSSVDREHYGYTF
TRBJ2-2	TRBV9	CASSPGRQGTGELFF
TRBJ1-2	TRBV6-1	CASSPSQGVLLDYTF
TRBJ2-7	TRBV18	CASSPRIGEQYF
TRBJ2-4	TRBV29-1	CSVDAGGKNIQYF
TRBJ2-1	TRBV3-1	CASRPTSGRNNEQFF
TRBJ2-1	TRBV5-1	CASSTPGGSGEQFF
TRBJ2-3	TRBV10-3	CAISRLAESTDTQYF
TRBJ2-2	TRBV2	CASSESGELFF
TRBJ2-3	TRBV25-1	CASGLPGLASTDTQYF
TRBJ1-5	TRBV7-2	CASSVQGSDRNQPQHF
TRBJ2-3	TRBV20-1	CSAPAGGNTDTQYF
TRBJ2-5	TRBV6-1	CASSRDRRETQYF
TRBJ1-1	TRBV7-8	CASSKNRTGWSTEAFF
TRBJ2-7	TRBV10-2	CASSPLAGGTYEQYF
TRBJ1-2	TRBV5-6	CASSLYGNRAYGYTF
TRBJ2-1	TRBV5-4	CASSLAGLAGGEQFF
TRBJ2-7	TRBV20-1	CSARAQRTSYEQYF
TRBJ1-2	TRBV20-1	CSASRTGSSYGYTF
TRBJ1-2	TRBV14	CASSQRREGVNYGYTF
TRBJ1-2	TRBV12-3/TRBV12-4	CASSLSGDGYTF
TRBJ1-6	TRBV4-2	CASSQGGPWGNSPLHF
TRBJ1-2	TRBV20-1	CSARDGRSNYGYTF
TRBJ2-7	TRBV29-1	CSVSTGGSSYEQYF
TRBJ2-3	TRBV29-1	CSVGGQGPNTDTQYF
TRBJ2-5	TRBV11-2	CASSSYRTDRQETQYF
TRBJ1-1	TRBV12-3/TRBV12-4	CASSPSGRAGTEAFF
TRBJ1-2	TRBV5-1	CASSLGTGPNYGYTF
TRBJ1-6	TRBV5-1	CASSLEAGGGSPLHF
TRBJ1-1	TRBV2	CASSVAGNTEAFF
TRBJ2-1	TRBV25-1	CASSPDSFGEQFF
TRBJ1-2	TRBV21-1	CASSKGWRSPRPNNPPYGYTF
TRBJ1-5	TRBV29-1	CSVGGNQPQHF
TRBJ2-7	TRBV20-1	CSAALAGGQYEQYF
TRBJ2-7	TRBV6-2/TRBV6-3	CASSKGWAYEQYF